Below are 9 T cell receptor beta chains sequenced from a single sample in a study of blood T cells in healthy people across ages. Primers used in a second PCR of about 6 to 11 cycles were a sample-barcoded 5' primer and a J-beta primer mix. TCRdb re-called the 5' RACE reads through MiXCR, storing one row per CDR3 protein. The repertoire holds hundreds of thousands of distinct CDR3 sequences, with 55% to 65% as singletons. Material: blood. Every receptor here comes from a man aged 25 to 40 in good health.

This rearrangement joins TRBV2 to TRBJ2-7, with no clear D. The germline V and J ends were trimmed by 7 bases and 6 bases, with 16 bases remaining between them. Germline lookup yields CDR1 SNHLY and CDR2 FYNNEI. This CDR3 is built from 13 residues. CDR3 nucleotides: TGTGCCAGCAACCCTCGGGCGAGACCCGAGCAGTACTTC. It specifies CASNPRARPEQYF.

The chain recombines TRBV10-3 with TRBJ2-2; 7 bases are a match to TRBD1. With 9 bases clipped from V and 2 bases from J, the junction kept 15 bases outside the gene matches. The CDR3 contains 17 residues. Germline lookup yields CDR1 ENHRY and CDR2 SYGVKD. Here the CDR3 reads CAIHHPGTDSNTGELFF. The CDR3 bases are TGTGCCATTCACCATCCAGGGACAGACTCTAACACCGGGGAGCTGTTTTTT.

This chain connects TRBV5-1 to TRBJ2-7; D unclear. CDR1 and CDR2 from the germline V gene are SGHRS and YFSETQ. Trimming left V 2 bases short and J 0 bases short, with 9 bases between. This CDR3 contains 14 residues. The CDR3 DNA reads TGCGCCAGCAGCTTCGCGGAGAGCTCCTACGAGCAGTACTTC. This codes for CASSFAESSYEQYF.

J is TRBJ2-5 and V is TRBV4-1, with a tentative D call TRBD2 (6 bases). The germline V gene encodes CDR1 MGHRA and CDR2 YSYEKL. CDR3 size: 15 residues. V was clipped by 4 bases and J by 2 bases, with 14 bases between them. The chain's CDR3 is CASSPGWDSQETQYF. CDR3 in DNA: TGCGCCAGCAGCCCAGGATGGGACTCTCAAGAGACCCAGTACTTC.

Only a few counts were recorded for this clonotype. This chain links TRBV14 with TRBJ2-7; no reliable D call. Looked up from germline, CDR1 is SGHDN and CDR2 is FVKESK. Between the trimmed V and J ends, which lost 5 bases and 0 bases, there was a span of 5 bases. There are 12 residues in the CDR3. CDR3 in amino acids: CASSVVSYEQYF. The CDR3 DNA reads TGTGCCAGCAGCGTAGTCTCCTACGAGCAGTACTTC. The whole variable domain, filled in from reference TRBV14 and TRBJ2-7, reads EAGVTQFPSHSVIEKGQTVTLRCDPISGHDNLYWYRRVMGKEIKFLLHFVKESKQDESGMPNNRFLAERTGGTYSTLKVQPAELEDSGVYFCASSVVSYEQYFGPGTRLTVT.

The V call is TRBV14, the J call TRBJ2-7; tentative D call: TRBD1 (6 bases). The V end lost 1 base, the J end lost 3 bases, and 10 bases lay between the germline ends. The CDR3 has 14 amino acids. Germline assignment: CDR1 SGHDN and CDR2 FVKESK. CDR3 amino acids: CASSQAGTSYEQYF. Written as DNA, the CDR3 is TGTGCCAGCAGCCAAGCCGGGACAAGCTACGAGCAGTACTTC.

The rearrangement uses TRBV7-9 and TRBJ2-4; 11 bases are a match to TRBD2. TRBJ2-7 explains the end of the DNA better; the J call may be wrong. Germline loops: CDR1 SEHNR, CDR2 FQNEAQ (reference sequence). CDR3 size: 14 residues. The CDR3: CATSLSGGANEQYF. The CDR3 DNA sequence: TGTGCCACCAGTCTTAGCGGGGGGGCCAACGAGCAGTACTTC.

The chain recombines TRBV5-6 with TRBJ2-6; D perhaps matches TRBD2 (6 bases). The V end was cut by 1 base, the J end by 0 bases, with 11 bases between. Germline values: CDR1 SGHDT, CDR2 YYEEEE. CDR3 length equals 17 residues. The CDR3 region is CASSLLTRVSGANVLTF. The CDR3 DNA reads TGTGCCAGCAGCTTGTTGACTAGAGTCTCTGGGGCCAACGTCCTGACTTTC.

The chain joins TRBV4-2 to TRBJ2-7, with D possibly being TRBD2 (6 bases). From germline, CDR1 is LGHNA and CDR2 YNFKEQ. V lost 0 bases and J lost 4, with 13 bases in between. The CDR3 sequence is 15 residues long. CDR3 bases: TGTGCCAGCAGCCAAGATGGCGGGGCTGGTTACGAGCAGTACTTC. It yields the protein CASSQDGGAGYEQYF.